This TCR beta chain emerged from a study of T cell responses to AZD1222 COVID-19 vaccine. About the research overall: Both about-4-week and about-12-week second-dose recipients were combined. Study-wide points: Reports say nearly half of spike-specific TCRs go after unmutated variant regions. Baseline serology detected seropositivity in only six AZD1222 recipients. Spike-spanning, vaccine-associated CD4 TCRs were dominant at 160-218 and 743-854.

In its sample, this clone was seen once. Its antigen is not identified. Germline V gene lookup returns CDR1 MDHEN and CDR2 SYDVKM. CDR3 length: 13 amino acids. V lost 5 bases, J lost 5 bases, and 12 bases lay in between. Data came from immunoSEQ multiplex PCR; TCRdb stores just in-frame clones and leaves some out. The table has about 180,000 clones, around 90% seen once. Sequences were derived from peripheral blood, sampled on day 0 of AZD1222 vaccination. This chain links TRBV28 with TRBJ1-1, with a tentative D call TRBD1 (6 bases). The clonotype was recovered from an adult in good health. The CDR3 region has the DNA TGTGCCAGCAGTCCGACAGGACGGACTGAAGCTTTCTTT. It encodes CASSPTGRTEAFF.